The 2 T cell receptor beta chains below all came from one sample that was sequenced in a study of human T cells and chemical hapten exposure. Specified time point: patch test 1, 2 weeks after DPC sensitization. Stated treatment: therapeutic diphenylcyclopropenone sensitization with weekly scalp DPC. MiXCR, run by TCRdb on the RACE reads, gives a single entry per CDR3 protein. Of more than 90,000 distinct CDR3 sequences listed, approximately 10% are singletons. Sequencing used whole blood, obtained in connection with sensitization to the hapten diphenylcyclopropenone (DPC). These TCRs come from a man aged 35-49 years with alopecia areata. Some clones in this sample may be carry-over from other donors' samples.

The chain carries TRBV10-3 and TRBJ2-1; unclear D gene. Germline V gene sequence: CDR1 ENHRY, CDR2 SYGVKD. Trimming cost V 0 bases and J 3 bases, with 6 bases left between them. The CDR3 extends over 14 amino acids. The DNA for the CDR3 is TGTGCCATCAGTGAGTCGGGGTACTACAATGAGCAGTTCTTC. Residues: CAISESGYYNEQFF.

The J gene is TRBJ2-3, the V gene TRBV25-1, with a possible D match to TRBD2 (6 bases). CDR3 length: 14 residues. Germline loops: CDR1 MGHDK, CDR2 SYGVNS. The V end lost 6 bases, the J end lost 1 base, and 11 bases lay between the germline ends. CDR3 protein: CASRRREGTDTQYF. CDR3 nucleotide sequence: TGTGCCAGCAGGAGGAGGGAGGGCACAGATACGCAGTATTTT.